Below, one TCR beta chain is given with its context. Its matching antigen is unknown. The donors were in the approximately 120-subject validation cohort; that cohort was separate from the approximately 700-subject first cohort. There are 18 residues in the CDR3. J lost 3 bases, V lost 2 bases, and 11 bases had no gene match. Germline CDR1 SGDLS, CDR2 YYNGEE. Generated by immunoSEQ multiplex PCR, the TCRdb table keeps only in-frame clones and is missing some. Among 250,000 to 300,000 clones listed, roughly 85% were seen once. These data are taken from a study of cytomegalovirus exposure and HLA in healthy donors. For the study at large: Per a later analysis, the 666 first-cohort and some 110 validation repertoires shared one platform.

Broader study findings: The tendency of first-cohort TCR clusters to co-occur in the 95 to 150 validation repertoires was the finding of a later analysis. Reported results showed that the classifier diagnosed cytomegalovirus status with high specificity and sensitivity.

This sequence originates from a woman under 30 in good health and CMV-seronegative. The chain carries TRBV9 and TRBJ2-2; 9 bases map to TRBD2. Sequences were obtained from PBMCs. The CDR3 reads CASSVEGAGGPDTGELFF. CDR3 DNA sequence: TGTGCCAGCAGCGTCGAGGGGGCGGGAGGGCCTGACACCGGGGAGCTGTTTTTT.